The rows below give T cell receptor beta chains drawn from one sample of a study of T cell repertoires in cytomegalovirus infection. A single record per CDR3 protein comes from TCRdb applying MiXCR to the reads. The table includes 200,000 to 250,000 distinct CDR3 sequences, over 20% detected once. The sample was CD8+ T cells from PBMCs. The receptors shown here come from a human donor in good health (CMV status not recorded). Some clones in this sample may be carry-over from other donors' samples. Both conserved end residues are part of each CDR3. D genes are given only for firm matches. Some rows have no size entry. The others give once, few or many, or a class for an expanded clone.

TRBJ2-1,-,many,TRBV28,CASSPASAYNEQFF,TGTGCCAGCAGCCCCGCTTCAGCCTACAATGAGCAGTTCTTC
TRBJ2-7,TRBD1,-,TRBV7-6,CASSLEGQAFYEQYF,TGTGCCAGCAGCTTAGAAGGACAGGCATTCTACGAGCAGTACTTC
TRBJ1-1,-,few,TRBV7-3,CASRTTGTGTEAFF,TGTGCCAGCAGGACGACGGGGACGGGAACTGAAGCTTTCTTT
TRBJ2-1,-,-,TRBV28,CASSPIGGGSYNEQFF,TGTGCCAGCAGCCCGATTGGGGGAGGCTCATACAATGAGCAGTTCTTC
TRBJ2-3,-,-,TRBV4-1,CASSQVPLRGADTQYF,TGCGCCAGCAGCCAAGTCCCCCTCAGGGGGGCAGATACGCAGTATTTT
TRBJ2-7,-,many,TRBV18,CASSPSSYEQYF,TGTGCCAGCAGCCCGAGCTCCTACGAGCAGTACTTC
TRBJ2-2,TRBD2,many,TRBV7-9,CASSPPTSGVPGELFF,TGTGCCAGCAGCCCTCCGACTAGCGGGGTCCCCGGGGAGCTGTTTTTT
TRBJ2-2,TRBD1,-,TRBV27,CASSLRQGAFTGELFF,TGTGCCAGCAGTTTACGACAGGGGGCGTTCACCGGGGAGCTGTTTTTT
TRBJ1-4,-,-,TRBV6-5,CASSYGEFQSEKLFF,TGTGCCAGCAGTTACGGGGAGTTCCAGAGTGAAAAACTGTTTTTT
TRBJ2-7,TRBD1,few,TRBV19,CASSITGQSYEQYF,TGTGCCAGTAGTATAACGGGACAGTCCTACGAGCAGTACTTC
TRBJ1-4,TRBD1,-,TRBV28,CATLRGREKLFF,TGTGCCACTCTCAGGGGGCGCGAAAAACTGTTTTTT
TRBJ1-1,-,-,TRBV19,CASSISGQSEAFF,TGTGCCAGTAGTATATCCGGACAGAGTGAAGCTTTCTTT
TRBJ2-5,-,-,TRBV11-1,CASSFTTYQETQYF,TGTGCCAGCAGCTTTACTACTTACCAAGAGACCCAGTACTTC
TRBJ1-6,-,-,TRBV4-1,CASGTPYNSPLHF,TGCGCCAGCGGGACACCTTATAATTCACCCCTCCACTTT
TRBJ2-1,-,-,TRBV12-3/TRBV12-4,CASSFYSNNEQFF,TGTGCCAGCAGCTTCTACAGCAACAATGAGCAGTTCTTC
TRBJ2-2,-,-,TRBV7-2,CASRGAVVTGELFF,TGTGCCAGCCGGGGGGCGGTGGTAACCGGGGAGCTGTTTTTT
TRBJ2-7,-,-,TRBV20-1,CSARDWAYEQYF,TGCAGTGCTAGAGATTGGGCCTACGAGCAGTACTTC
TRBJ2-1,TRBD2,-,TRBV12-3/TRBV12-4,CASTGGGIHNEQFF,TGTGCCAGCACCGGCGGGGGAATACACAATGAGCAGTTCTTC
TRBJ2-5,-,many,TRBV2,CASSALYQETQYF,TGTGCCAGCAGTGCTCTGTACCAAGAGACCCAGTACTTC
TRBJ2-2,TRBD1,many,TRBV7-8,CASSPGTGSGELFF,TGTGCCAGCAGCCCCGGGACAGGGTCCGGGGAGCTGTTTTTT
TRBJ1-3,TRBD1,few,TRBV27,CASSTLTGGLGNTIYF,TGTGCCAGCAGTACTCTTACAGGGGGCCTTGGAAACACCATATATTTT
TRBJ1-1,-,many,TRBV7-8,CASSLNIVQDTEAFF,TGTGCCAGCAGCTTAAATATAGTTCAGGACACTGAAGCTTTCTTT
TRBJ2-7,TRBD1,-,TRBV27,CASSSDRGNKAYEQYF,TGTGCCAGCAGTTCCGACAGGGGGAATAAAGCCTACGAGCAGTACTTC
TRBJ2-3,-,few,TRBV7-9,CASSPRTAGTDTQYF,TGTGCCAGCAGCCCGAGGACAGCTGGGACAGATACGCAGTATTTT